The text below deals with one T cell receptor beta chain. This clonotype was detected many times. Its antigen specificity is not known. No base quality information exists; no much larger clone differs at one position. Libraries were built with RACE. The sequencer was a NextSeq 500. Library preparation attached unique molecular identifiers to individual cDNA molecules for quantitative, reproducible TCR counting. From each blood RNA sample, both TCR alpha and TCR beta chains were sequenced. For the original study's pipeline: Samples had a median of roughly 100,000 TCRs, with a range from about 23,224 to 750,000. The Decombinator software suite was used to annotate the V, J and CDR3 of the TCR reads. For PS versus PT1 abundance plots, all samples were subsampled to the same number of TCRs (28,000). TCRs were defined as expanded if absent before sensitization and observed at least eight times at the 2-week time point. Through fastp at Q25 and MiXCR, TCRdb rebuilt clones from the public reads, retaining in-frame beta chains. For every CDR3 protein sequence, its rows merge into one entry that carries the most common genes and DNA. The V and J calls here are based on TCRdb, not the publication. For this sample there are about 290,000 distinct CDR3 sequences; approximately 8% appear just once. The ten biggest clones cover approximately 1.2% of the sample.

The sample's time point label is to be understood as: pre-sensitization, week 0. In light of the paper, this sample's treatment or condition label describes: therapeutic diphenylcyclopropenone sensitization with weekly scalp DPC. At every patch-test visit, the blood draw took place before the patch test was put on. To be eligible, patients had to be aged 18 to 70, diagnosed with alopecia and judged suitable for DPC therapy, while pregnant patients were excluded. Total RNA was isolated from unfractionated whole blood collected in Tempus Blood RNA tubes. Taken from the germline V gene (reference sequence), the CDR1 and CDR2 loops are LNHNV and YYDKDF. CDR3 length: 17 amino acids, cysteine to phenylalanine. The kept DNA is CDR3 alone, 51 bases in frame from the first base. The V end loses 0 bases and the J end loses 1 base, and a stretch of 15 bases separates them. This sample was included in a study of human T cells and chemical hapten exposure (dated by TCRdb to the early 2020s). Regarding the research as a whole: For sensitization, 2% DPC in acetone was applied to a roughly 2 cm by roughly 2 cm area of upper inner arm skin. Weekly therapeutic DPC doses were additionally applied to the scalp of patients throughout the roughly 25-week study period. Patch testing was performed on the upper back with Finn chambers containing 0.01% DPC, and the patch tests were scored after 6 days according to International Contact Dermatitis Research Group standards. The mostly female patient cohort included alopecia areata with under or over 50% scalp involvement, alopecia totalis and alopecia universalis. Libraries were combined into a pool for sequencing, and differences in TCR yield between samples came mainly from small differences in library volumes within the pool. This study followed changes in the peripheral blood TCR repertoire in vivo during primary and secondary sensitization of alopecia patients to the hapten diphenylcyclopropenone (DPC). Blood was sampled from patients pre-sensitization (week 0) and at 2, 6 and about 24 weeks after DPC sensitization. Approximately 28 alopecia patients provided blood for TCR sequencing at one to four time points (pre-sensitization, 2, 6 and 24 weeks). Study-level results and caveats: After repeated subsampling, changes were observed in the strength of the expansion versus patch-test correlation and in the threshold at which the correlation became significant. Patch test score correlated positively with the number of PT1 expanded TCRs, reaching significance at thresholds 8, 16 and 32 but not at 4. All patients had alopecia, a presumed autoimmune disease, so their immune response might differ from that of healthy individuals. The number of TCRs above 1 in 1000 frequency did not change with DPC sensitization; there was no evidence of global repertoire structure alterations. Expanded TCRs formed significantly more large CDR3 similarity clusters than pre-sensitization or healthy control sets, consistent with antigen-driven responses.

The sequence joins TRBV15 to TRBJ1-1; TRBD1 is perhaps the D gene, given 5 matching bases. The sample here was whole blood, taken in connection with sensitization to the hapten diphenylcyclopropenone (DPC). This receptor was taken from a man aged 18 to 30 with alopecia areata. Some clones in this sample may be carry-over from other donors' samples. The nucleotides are TGTGCCACCAGCAGAGATCGAGGGGCAGCCCCGAACACTGAAGCTTTCTTT. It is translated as CATSRDRGAAPNTEAFF.